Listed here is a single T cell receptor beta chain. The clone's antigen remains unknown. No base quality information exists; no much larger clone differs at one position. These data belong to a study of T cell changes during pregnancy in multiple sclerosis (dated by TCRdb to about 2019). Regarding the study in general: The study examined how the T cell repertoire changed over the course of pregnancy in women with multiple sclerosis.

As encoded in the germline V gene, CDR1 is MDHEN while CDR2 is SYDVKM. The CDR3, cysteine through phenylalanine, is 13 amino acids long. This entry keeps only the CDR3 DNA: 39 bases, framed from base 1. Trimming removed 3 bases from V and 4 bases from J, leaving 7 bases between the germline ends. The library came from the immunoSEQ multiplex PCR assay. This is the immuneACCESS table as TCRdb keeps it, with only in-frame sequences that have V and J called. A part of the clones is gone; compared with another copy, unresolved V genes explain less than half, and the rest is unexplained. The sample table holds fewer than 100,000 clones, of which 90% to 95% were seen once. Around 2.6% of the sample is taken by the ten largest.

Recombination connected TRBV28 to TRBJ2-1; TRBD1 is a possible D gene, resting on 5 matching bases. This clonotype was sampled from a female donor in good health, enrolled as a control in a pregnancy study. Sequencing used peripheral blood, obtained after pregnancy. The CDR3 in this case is CASSLDKYNEQFF. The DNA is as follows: TGTGCCAGCAGTTTGGACAAGTACAATGAGCAGTTCTTC.